The entry that follows covers one T cell receptor beta chain sequence. Its matching antigen is unknown. TCRdb's copy holds only in-frame clones and misses some; the assay was immunoSEQ multiplex PCR. The sample consists of approximately 74,000 clones, around 74% of them appearing once. This CDR3 has 13 residues. Germline lookup yields CDR1 MNHNS and CDR2 SASEGT. The V end lost 3 bases, the J end lost 4 bases, and 9 bases lay between the germline ends. The entry originates in a study of vaccination effects on CD4 cells after COVID-19. Study context: Participants got two doses of BNT162b2 or mRNA-1273 vaccine.

After expansion with viral peptide pools in the ViraFEST assay, antigen-specific CD4+ T cells were sequenced. Isolating CD4+ T cells followed approximately ten days of culture. Negative nucleocapsid antibody tests before and after vaccination confirmed no previous SARS-CoV-2 infection. Half the medium was swapped for IL-2 medium on days 3 and 7. Study findings and constraints: In the late period after vaccination, infection- and vaccine-induced clones contracted markedly.

The rearrangement uses TRBV6-1 and TRBJ1-2; D gene unclear. This material consisted of CD4+ T cells from PBMCs cultured with HCoV-NL63 spike peptides, taken before COVID-19 vaccination. The clonotype originates from a human donor who received a COVID-19 vaccine. CDR3 protein: CASSEGRGYGYTF. The CDR3 DNA reads as TGTGCCAGCAGTGAGGGCCGCGGCTATGGCTACACCTTC.